This T cell receptor beta chain was observed in a study of CD8 T cells in Susac syndrome. Random hexamers were used to reverse transcribe roughly 0.5 to 1 ug of RNA. TCR beta CDR3 was amplified by immunoSEQ covering 54 Vbeta and 13 Jbeta. TCRdb reprocessed the immunoSEQ multiplex PCR reads with MiXCR, giving one entry per CDR3 protein. The table includes a few hundred thousand distinct CDR3 sequences, 90% to 95% detected once. Per germline, CDR1 MDHEN and CDR2 SYDVKM. After removal of 2 bases from V and 12 bases from J, the junction contained 3 bases not matched to a gene. This CDR3 is built from 12 residues.

The TCR originated in a human donor with multiple sclerosis. The source material was CD4+ T cells from PBMCs. The chain combines TRBV28 with TRBJ2-7; 11 positions agree with TRBD2. The CDR3 DNA sequence: TGTGCCAGCAGTTTAGCCGGGACTAGCGGGTACTTC. Protein: CASSLAGTSGYF.